This TCR beta chain was recovered during a study of shared clonotypes between healthy human individuals. In the study overall: A donor's plate count was three for CD4 naive and three for CD4 memory; CD8 naive had two and CD8 memory one. Regarding the study as a whole: Clonotype sharing among donors, it was expected, would be affected by sequencing depth.

Points on this clone: The antigen remains undetermined. Different DNA sequences within this sample yield the same CDR3.

Measured with immunoSEQ multiplex PCR; TCRdb has only the in-frame clones, and not every one. The data hold 1,500,000 or so clones, with roughly 96% observed a single time. None of the donors, who were healthy HIV-negative adults, had recently had acute infections or vaccinations. All the donors were Caucasian adults who lived in Nashville, Tennessee. The CDR3 length is 12 residues. V shed 1 base and J shed 6 bases, with 4 bases lying between them. The germline CDR1 and CDR2 sequences are SGHAT and FQNNGV. This receptor was identified in a man aged 25 to 40 in good health. The source material was naive CD4+ T cells sorted from blood. Indicated subset: CD45RA+ positively selected. The V call is TRBV11-2, the J call TRBJ2-1, with D unclear. CDR3 bases: TGTGCCAGCAGCTTAGGAGCCAATGAGCAGTTCTTC. Translation gives CASSLGANEQFF. Full variable domain (outside the CDR3, taken from reference TRBV11-2 and TRBJ2-1): EAGVAQSPRYKIIEKRQSVAFWCNPISGHATLYWYQQILGQGPKLLIQFQNNGVVDDSQLPKDRFSAERLKGVDSTLKIQPAKLEDSAVYLCASSLGANEQFFGPGTRLTVL.